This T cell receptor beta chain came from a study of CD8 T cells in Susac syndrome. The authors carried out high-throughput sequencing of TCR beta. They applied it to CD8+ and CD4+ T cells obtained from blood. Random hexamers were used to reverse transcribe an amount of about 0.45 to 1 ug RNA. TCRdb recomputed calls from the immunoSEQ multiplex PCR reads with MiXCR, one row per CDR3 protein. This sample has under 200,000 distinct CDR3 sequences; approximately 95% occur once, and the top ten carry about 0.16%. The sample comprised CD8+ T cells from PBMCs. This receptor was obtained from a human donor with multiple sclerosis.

The CDR3 nucleotides are TGTGCCAGCAGCCAAGACAGGTACATCTACGAGCAGTACTTC. It yields the protein CASSQDRYIYEQYF. V is TRBV3-1 and J is TRBJ2-7, with D hard to call. The CDR3 runs 14 residues. Germline V gene sequence: CDR1 LGHDT, CDR2 YNNKEL (reference sequence). V gave up 0 bases and J gave up 3 bases, with 9 bases separating them.